This T cell receptor beta chain was sequenced in a study of cytomegalovirus exposure and HLA in healthy donors. Looking at the study overall: Within the Caucasian-associated ancestry cluster were roughly 81% of the 398 genotyped donors. Study-wide results and caveats: The study labeled 170 or so TCR beta chains cytomegalovirus-associated. Generally TCR sequences proved uncommon, though certain public TCRs appeared in numerous donors.

PCR involved 60 Vbeta and 13 Jbeta primers. The protocol was immunoSEQ multiplex PCR, while the TCRdb copy is restricted to in-frame clones and leaves out a portion. The sample records approximately 170,000 clones, approximately 71% being singletons. In germline, CDR1 is WNHNN, CDR2 SYGVQD (reference sequence). V lost 6 bases and J lost 0; bases outside the gene matches: 1. The CDR3 runs to 14 residues. With regard to this clone: Its antigen is as yet unknown.

The chain links TRBV10-1 to TRBJ2-2; TRBD1 matches 7 bases. The sample was PBMCs. This sequence was found in a man between 45 and 60 years old in good health and CMV-seronegative. In DNA, the CDR3 is TGCGCCAGCAGGGGACAGTCGAACACCGGGGAGCTGTTTTTT. Translated: CASRGQSNTGELFF.